This T cell receptor (beta chain) was obtained from a study of blood T cell repertoires in COVID-19. CDR3 length: 15 amino acids. Trimming removed 2 bases from V and 0 bases from J, with 8 bases in between. Looked up from germline, CDR1 is SEHNR and CDR2 is FQNEAQ (reference sequence). Original analysis: Quantification of nucleated cells was approximated via reference gene primer amplification. Sequenced by immunoSEQ multiplex PCR; TCRdb stores in-frame clones only, minus some. Clone size and V and J calls were adopted from that table, with D and trimming inferred from the DNA. The sample comprises more than 300,000 clones, under 95% of which are singletons, and 3% to 4% rests with the top ten.

This chain uses TRBV7-9 with TRBJ2-1; D is ambiguous. The sequenced sample consisted of peripheral blood. This clonotype was obtained from a woman aged 18-30 years who had recovered from COVID-19. The CDR3 DNA reads as TGTGCCAGCAGCTTAACCTTGAGCTCCTACAATGAGCAGTTCTTC. This encodes CASSLTLSSYNEQFF.